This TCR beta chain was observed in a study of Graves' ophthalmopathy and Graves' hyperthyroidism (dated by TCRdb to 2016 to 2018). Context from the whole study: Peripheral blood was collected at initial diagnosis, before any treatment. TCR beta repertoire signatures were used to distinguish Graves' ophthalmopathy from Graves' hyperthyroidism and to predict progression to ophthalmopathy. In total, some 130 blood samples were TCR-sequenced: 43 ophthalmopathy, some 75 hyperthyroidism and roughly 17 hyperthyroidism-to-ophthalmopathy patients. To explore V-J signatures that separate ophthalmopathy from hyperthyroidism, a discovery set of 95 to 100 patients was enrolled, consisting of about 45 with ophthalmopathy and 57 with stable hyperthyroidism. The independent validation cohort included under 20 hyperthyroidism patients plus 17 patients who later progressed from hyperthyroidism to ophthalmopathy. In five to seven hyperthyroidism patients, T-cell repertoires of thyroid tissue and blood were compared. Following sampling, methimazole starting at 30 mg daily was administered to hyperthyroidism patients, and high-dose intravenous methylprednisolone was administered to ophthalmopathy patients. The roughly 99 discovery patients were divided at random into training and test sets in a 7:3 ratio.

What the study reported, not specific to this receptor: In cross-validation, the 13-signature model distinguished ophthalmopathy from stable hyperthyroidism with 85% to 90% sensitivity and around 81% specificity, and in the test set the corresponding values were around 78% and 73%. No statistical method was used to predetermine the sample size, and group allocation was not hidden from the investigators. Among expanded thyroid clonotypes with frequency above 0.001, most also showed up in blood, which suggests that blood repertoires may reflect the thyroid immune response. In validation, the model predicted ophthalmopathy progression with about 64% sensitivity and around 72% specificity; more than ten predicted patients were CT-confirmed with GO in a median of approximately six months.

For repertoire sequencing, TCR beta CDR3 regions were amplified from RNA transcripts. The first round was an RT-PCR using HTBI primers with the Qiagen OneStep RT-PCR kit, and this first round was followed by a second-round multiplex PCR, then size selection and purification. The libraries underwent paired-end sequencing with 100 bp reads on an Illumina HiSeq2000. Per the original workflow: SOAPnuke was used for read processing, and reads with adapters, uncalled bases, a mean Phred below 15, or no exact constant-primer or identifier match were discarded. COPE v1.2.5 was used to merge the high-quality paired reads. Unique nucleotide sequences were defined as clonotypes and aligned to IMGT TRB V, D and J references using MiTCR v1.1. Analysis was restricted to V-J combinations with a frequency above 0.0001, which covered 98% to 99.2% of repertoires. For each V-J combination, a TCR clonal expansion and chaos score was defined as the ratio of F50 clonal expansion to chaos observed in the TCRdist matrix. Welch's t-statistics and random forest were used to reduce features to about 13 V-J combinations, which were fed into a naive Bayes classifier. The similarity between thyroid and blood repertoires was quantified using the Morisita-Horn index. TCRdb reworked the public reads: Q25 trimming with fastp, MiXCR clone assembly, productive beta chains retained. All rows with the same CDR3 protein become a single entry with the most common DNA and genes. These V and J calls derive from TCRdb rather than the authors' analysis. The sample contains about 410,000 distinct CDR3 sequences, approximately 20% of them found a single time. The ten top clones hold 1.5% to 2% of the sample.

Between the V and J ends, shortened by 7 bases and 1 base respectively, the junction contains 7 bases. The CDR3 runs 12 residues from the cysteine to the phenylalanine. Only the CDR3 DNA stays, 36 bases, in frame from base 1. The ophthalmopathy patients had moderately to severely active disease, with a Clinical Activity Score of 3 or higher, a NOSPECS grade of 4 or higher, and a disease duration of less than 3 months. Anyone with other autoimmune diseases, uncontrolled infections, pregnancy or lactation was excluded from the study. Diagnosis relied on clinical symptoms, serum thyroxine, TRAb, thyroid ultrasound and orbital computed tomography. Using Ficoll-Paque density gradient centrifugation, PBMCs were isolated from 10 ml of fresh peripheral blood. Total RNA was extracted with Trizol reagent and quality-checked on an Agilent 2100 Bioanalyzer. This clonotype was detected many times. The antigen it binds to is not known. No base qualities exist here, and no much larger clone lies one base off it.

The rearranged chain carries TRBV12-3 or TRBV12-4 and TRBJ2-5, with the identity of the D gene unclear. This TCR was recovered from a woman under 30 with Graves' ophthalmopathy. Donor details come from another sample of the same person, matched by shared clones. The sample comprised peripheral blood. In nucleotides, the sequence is TGTGCCAGCACCGATCTCCAAGAGACCCAGTACTTC. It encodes CASTDLQETQYF.